This is a list of T cell receptor beta chains from one sample in a study of blood T cell repertoires in COVID-19. The data were produced by immunoSEQ multiplex PCR, yet TCRdb's version contains in-frame clones alone and is incomplete. Here the sample spans more than 150,000 clones, under 85% being singletons. Sequencing used peripheral blood. These receptors were collected from a man in his sixties with active or convalescent COVID-19. Each CDR3 is given with its conserved first and last residue. Each record gives: D gene, clone size, V gene, J gene, CDR3 length, CDR3 protein, CDR3 DNA. A D gene is named only where the DNA matches it firmly. Clone size appears in some rows only: once, few, many, or a class for an expanded clone.

d_call: TRBD2
clone_size: once
v_call: TRBV2
j_call: TRBJ2-2
cdr3_length: 15
cdr3_aa: CASSRLAGGHGELFF
cdr3_nt: TGTGCCAGCAGTCGTCTAGCGGGAGGGCACGGGGAGCTGTTTTTT

d_call: NA
clone_size: NA
v_call: TRBV7-2
j_call: TRBJ2-3
cdr3_length: 15
cdr3_aa: CASSLVGGSTDTQYF
cdr3_nt: TGTGCCAGCAGCTTAGTAGGCGGGAGCACAGATACGCAGTATTTT

d_call: TRBD2
clone_size: NA
v_call: TRBV27
j_call: TRBJ2-7
cdr3_length: 15
cdr3_aa: CASSLYTRGEGEQYF
cdr3_nt: TGTGCCAGCAGTTTATATACCCGGGGGGAGGGCGAGCAGTACTTC

d_call: TRBD2
clone_size: NA
v_call: TRBV7-3
j_call: TRBJ2-1
cdr3_length: 15
cdr3_aa: CASSLSGGSYNEQFF
cdr3_nt: TGTGCCAGCAGCCTCTCGGGGGGCTCCTACAATGAGCAGTTCTTC

d_call: TRBD1
clone_size: NA
v_call: TRBV28
j_call: TRBJ2-2
cdr3_length: 16
cdr3_aa: CASSLWGQGDGGELFF
cdr3_nt: TGTGCCAGCAGTTTATGGGGTCAGGGGGACGGCGGGGAGCTGTTTTTT

d_call: TRBD1
clone_size: NA
v_call: TRBV28
j_call: TRBJ1-2
cdr3_length: 14
cdr3_aa: CASRATGGIYGYTF
cdr3_nt: TGTGCCAGCAGAGCCACAGGGGGAATCTATGGCTACACCTTC

d_call: NA
clone_size: NA
v_call: TRBV18
j_call: TRBJ2-2
cdr3_length: 15
cdr3_aa: CASSPTQGGNGELFF
cdr3_nt: TGTGCCAGCTCACCAACCCAGGGGGGCAACGGGGAGCTGTTTTTT

d_call: NA
clone_size: NA
v_call: TRBV2
j_call: TRBJ1-1
cdr3_length: 14
cdr3_aa: CATQRAGRNTEAFF
cdr3_nt: TGTGCCACCCAGAGGGCGGGGAGGAACACTGAAGCTTTCTTT

d_call: TRBD2
clone_size: NA
v_call: TRBV19
j_call: TRBJ2-3
cdr3_length: 15
cdr3_aa: CASSLLAGVSDTQYF
cdr3_nt: TGTGCCAGTAGTCTCCTAGCGGGAGTCTCAGATACGCAGTATTTT

d_call: NA
clone_size: NA
v_call: TRBV19
j_call: TRBJ1-6
cdr3_length: 12
cdr3_aa: CAVGQGGSPLHF
cdr3_nt: TGTGCCGTCGGGCAGGGTGGTTCACCCCTCCACTTT

d_call: NA
clone_size: NA
v_call: TRBV4-2
j_call: TRBJ2-2
cdr3_length: 15
cdr3_aa: CASNLELGASGELFF
cdr3_nt: TGTGCCAGCAACCTAGAGTTAGGGGCGTCCGGGGAGCTGTTTTTT

d_call: NA
clone_size: NA
v_call: TRBV29-1
j_call: TRBJ1-1
cdr3_length: 10
cdr3_aa: CGGANTEAFF
cdr3_nt: TGCGGCGGGGCGAACACTGAAGCTTTCTTT

d_call: NA
clone_size: NA
v_call: TRBV6-6
j_call: TRBJ1-1
cdr3_length: 12
cdr3_aa: CASSYSLTEAFF
cdr3_nt: TGTGCCAGCAGTTACTCTCTAACTGAAGCTTTCTTT

d_call: TRBD2
clone_size: NA
v_call: TRBV28
j_call: TRBJ2-1
cdr3_length: 15
cdr3_aa: CASSQTSGRGNEQFF
cdr3_nt: TGTGCCAGCAGTCAAACTAGCGGGAGGGGCAATGAGCAGTTCTTC

d_call: NA
clone_size: few
v_call: TRBV5-4
j_call: TRBJ2-5
cdr3_length: 17
cdr3_aa: CASSRGPGQSGEETQYF
cdr3_nt: TGTGCCAGCAGCCGGGGACCGGGCCAATCGGGGGAAGAGACCCAGTACTTC

d_call: TRBD1
clone_size: once
v_call: TRBV10-3
j_call: TRBJ2-7
cdr3_length: 16
cdr3_aa: CAISEVRDRGTYEQYF
cdr3_nt: TGTGCCATCAGTGAGGTCCGGGACAGAGGAACCTACGAGCAGTACTTC

d_call: TRBD2
clone_size: NA
v_call: TRBV7-9
j_call: TRBJ2-3
cdr3_length: 18
cdr3_aa: CASSSSIAGGPFTDTQYF
cdr3_nt: TGTGCCAGCAGCTCGTCAATAGCGGGAGGACCTTTCACAGATACGCAGTATTTT

d_call: TRBD1
clone_size: NA
v_call: TRBV7-9
j_call: TRBJ1-6
cdr3_length: 17
cdr3_aa: CASSLNVGQGKDSPLHF
cdr3_nt: TGTGCCAGCAGCTTAAACGTCGGACAGGGGAAGGATTCACCCCTCCACTTT

d_call: TRBD2
clone_size: NA
v_call: TRBV5-4
j_call: TRBJ2-7
cdr3_length: 16
cdr3_aa: CASSLRTSGRNYEQYF
cdr3_nt: TGTGCCAGCAGCTTGAGGACTAGCGGGAGGAACTACGAGCAGTACTTC

d_call: TRBD2
clone_size: NA
v_call: TRBV3-1/TRBV3-2
j_call: TRBJ2-7
cdr3_length: 17
cdr3_aa: CASSQEGAGVSSYEQYF
cdr3_nt: TGTGCCAGCAGCCAAGAAGGGGCGGGGGTCAGCTCCTACGAGCAGTACTTC